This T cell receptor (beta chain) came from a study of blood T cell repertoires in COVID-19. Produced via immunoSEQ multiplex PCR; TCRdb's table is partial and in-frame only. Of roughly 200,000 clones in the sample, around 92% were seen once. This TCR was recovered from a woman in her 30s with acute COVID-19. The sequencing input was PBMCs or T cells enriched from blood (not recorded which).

Written as DNA, the CDR3 is TGTGCCAGCAGCCTAAGCGGGGGGGCCGTCTATGAGCAGTTCTTC. Residues: CASSLSGGAVYEQFF. The chain uses TRBV7-8 and TRBJ2-1, with 10 bases fitting TRBD2. This CDR3 is 15 amino acids long. Germline V CDR1 and CDR2: SGHVS, FQNEAQ. V was clipped by 5 bases and J by 8 bases; unmatched bases: 9.